A selection of T cell receptor beta chains follows, all from one sample in a study of blood T cells in healthy people across ages. TCRdb processed the 5' RACE reads anew with MiXCR; each CDR3 protein has one entry. The sample comprises 800,000 or so distinct CDR3 sequences, around 50% of which are singletons, and over 15% rests with the top ten. Source material: blood. Receptor source: a man older than 75 in good health. CDR3s include the opening cysteine and the closing phenylalanine or tryptophan. The D gene is left open where the match is weak. Clone size is not always given. Where it is, it says once, few, many or a class for expanded clones.

TRBJ2-1	few	TRBD2	TRBV28	CASSLAGRAAYNEQFF	TGTGCCAGCAGTTTAGCCGGGAGGGCCGCCTACAATGAGCAGTTCTTC
TRBJ1-2	few	.	TRBV7-2	CASSMRQGNYGYTF	TGTGCCAGCAGCATGAGGCAGGGGAACTATGGCTACACCTTC
TRBJ2-1	.	TRBD2	TRBV12-3/TRBV12-4	CASSLSAGDREQFF	TGTGCCAGCAGTTTGTCAGCGGGAGATAGGGAGCAGTTCTTC
TRBJ2-1	.	.	TRBV18	CASSPVNNEQFF	TGTGCCAGCTCACCAGTAAACAATGAGCAGTTCTTC
TRBJ2-3	few	.	TRBV10-3	CAISAVVGDTQYF	TGTGCCATCAGTGCCGTGGTTGGGGATACGCAGTATTTT
TRBJ2-7	few	.	TRBV7-8	CASSYYRGAGYEQYF	TGTGCCAGCAGCTATTACAGAGGAGCGGGCTACGAGCAGTACTTC
TRBJ2-2	.	.	TRBV6-2/TRBV6-3	CASIPRDVINTGELFF	TGTGCCAGCATCCCAAGGGACGTCATTAACACCGGGGAGCTGTTTTTT
TRBJ1-2	.	TRBD1	TRBV6-4	CASRGPGTGVGYTF	TGTGCCAGCAGGGGCCCCGGGACAGGGGTCGGCTACACCTTC
TRBJ1-5	once	.	TRBV7-2	CASGDPGNQPQHF	TGTGCCAGCGGGGATCCAGGTAATCAGCCCCAGCATTTT
TRBJ2-3	.	.	TRBV6-4	CASSDSGGEDTQYF	TGTGCCAGCAGTGACTCTGGCGGGGAAGATACGCAGTATTTT
TRBJ2-7	.	.	TRBV12-3/TRBV12-4	CASSLGKGSSYEQYF	TGTGCCAGCAGTTTGGGGAAGGGGAGCTCCTACGAGCAGTACTTC
TRBJ2-1	few	TRBD2	TRBV4-3	CASSQEGRGRGYNEQFF	TGCGCCAGCAGCCAAGAAGGACGCGGGAGGGGCTACAATGAGCAGTTCTTC
TRBJ2-7	.	.	TRBV28	CASSLLAPTYEQYF	TGTGCCAGCAGTTTACTAGCGCCAACCTACGAGCAGTACTTC
TRBJ1-5	.	.	TRBV20-1	CSARGGGSGNQPQHF	TGCAGTGCTAGAGGGGGGGGAAGTGGCAATCAGCCCCAGCATTTT
TRBJ2-1	.	TRBD2	TRBV24-1	CATSDLAGGRSNEQFF	TGTGCCACCAGTGATCTAGCGGGAGGGAGATCCAATGAGCAGTTCTTC
TRBJ2-1	.	.	TRBV28	CASSLLVHGDNEQFF	TGTGCCAGCAGTTTACTAGTACATGGGGACAATGAGCAGTTCTTC
TRBJ1-2	.	TRBD1	TRBV4-2	CASSQDITGEDDGYTRAGYTF	TGTGCCAGCAGCCAAGATATAACAGGGGAGGACGATGGCTACACCCGGGCTGGCTACACCTTC
TRBJ2-3	.	.	TRBV28	CASQIPGVDTQYF	TGTGCCAGCCAGATCCCAGGTGTGGATACGCAGTATTTT
TRBJ2-3	.	.	TRBV10-3	CAISDLGRADTDTQYF	TGTGCCATCAGCGATCTGGGACGGGCGGACACAGATACGCAGTATTTT
TRBJ2-7	.	TRBD1	TRBV27	CASSPRGTGGTEQYF	TGTGCCAGCAGTCCCAGGGGGACAGGGGGCACCGAGCAGTACTTC
TRBJ2-1	.	.	TRBV9	CASSSVAVLYNEQFF	TGTGCCAGCAGCTCCGTAGCGGTTCTCTACAATGAGCAGTTCTTC
TRBJ2-7	many	TRBD2	TRBV9	CASSVSFCWRESYEQYF	TGTGCCAGCAGCGTATCTTTTTGTTGGCGGGAGAGCTACGAGCAGTACTTC
TRBJ1-5	.	.	TRBV7-2	CASSLYHDSNQPQHF	TGTGCCAGCAGCTTATATCACGATAGCAATCAGCCCCAGCATTTT
TRBJ2-1	.	.	TRBV28	CATRQASSYNEQFF	TGTGCCACAAGACAGGCCAGCTCCTACAATGAGCAGTTCTTC
TRBJ2-5	.	.	TRBV27	CASSFRIPGVGETQYF	TGTGCCAGCAGTTTCCGTATCCCAGGGGTCGGGGAGACCCAGTACTTC
TRBJ2-7	few	.	TRBV5-1	CASSGAGTAYEQYF	TGCGCCAGCAGCGGCGCCGGGACGGCGTACGAGCAGTACTTC
TRBJ2-2	.	.	TRBV29-1	CSGLGNGELFF	TGCAGCGGGCTGGGGAACGGGGAGCTGTTTTTT
TRBJ2-6	.	.	TRBV27	CASSLRQRTGANVLTF	TGTGCCAGCAGTTTAAGACAGCGCACTGGGGCCAACGTCCTGACTTTC
TRBJ1-5	few	.	TRBV20-1	CSAREGTLNQPQHF	TGCAGTGCTAGAGAAGGGACCTTGAATCAGCCCCAGCATTTT
TRBJ2-3	many	.	TRBV5-1	CASSLQGPGEADTQYF	TGCGCCAGCAGCTTGCAGGGACCCGGCGAGGCAGATACGCAGTATTTT
TRBJ2-5	few	TRBD1	TRBV7-6	CASSFGSQGMQETQYF	TGTGCCAGCAGCTTTGGGTCACAGGGGATGCAAGAGACCCAGTACTTC
TRBJ2-1	few	.	TRBV20-1	CSARANVLSLEDEQFF	TGCAGTGCTAGAGCCAACGTTCTTTCGCTGGAAGATGAGCAGTTCTTC
TRBJ1-1	.	.	TRBV20-1	CSASDGVSGEAFF	TGCAGTGCTAGCGATGGGGTATCAGGTGAAGCTTTCTTT
TRBJ2-3	.	.	TRBV7-2	CASSLKLGMGTQYF	TGTGCCAGCAGCTTAAAATTGGGGATGGGTACGCAGTATTTT
TRBJ2-7	.	.	TRBV11-3	CASSLSSHEQYF	TGTGCCAGCAGCTTATCCAGCCACGAGCAGTACTTC
TRBJ2-7	few	.	TRBV6-1	CASSESSGFSYEQYF	TGTGCCAGCAGTGAATCGTCGGGGTTCTCCTACGAGCAGTACTTC
TRBJ2-6	.	TRBD1	TRBV20-1	CSAGQGALGANVLTF	TGCAGTGCTGGACAGGGGGCACTTGGGGCCAACGTCCTGACTTTC
TRBJ1-5	few	.	TRBV20-1	CSARDTQGNQPQHF	TGCAGTGCTAGAGATACCCAGGGTAATCAGCCCCAGCATTTT